This T cell receptor (beta chain) was observed in a study of blood T cells in healthy people across ages. General study points: While age rose, TCR beta diversity per million T cells dropped in a roughly linear way.

This CDR3 is built from 15 residues. Deletions cut 5 bases from V and 4 bases from J, with 14 bases between. Germline V gene sequence: CDR1 SGHVS, CDR2 FQNEAQ. A sample-barcoded 5' primer and a J-beta primer mix were used in a second PCR of about 6 to 11 cycles. A template-switch adaptor containing 12 random nucleotides labeled each cDNA molecule. Paired-end reads containing CDR3 totaled no fewer than 3 million for each sample. TCRdb processed the 5' RACE reads anew with MiXCR; each CDR3 protein has one entry. This sample yields 1.8 million or so distinct CDR3 sequences, of which 35% to 50% are seen a single time; more than 20% belongs to the top ten. With respect to this clonotype: Its antigen is still unknown.

The chain recombines TRBV7-8 with TRBJ1-4; D is perhaps TRBD1 (6 bases). Specimen: blood. The source is a human donor in good health. The CDR3 loop reads CASSPRTAINEKLFF. CDR3 nucleotide sequence: TGTGCCAGCAGCCCCCGGACAGCCATTAATGAAAAACTGTTTTTT.